These T cell receptor beta chains were read from a single sample in a study of response to subunit inactivated influenza vaccine. TCRdb passed the RT-PCR reads through MiXCR, listing each CDR3 protein once. The sample contains about 480,000 distinct CDR3 sequences, roughly 9.7% of which appear only once. The material was PBMCs from blood, obtained about 40 days after vaccination. These receptors were collected from a man aged 45-60 years who received an inactivated influenza vaccine. CDR3s include the opening cysteine and the closing phenylalanine or tryptophan. A D gene is named only where the DNA matches it firmly. Rows may omit the clone size; those that give it use once, few, many or a size class.

cdr3_aa | v_call | d_call | cdr3_length | j_call | clone_size
CASSYSLGLRTEAFF | TRBV5-1 | - | 15 | TRBJ1-1 | few
CASSTLGELFF | TRBV12-3/TRBV12-4 | - | 11 | TRBJ2-2 | few
CASSLFSGADTQYF | TRBV7-9 | - | 14 | TRBJ2-3 | few
CASSYGGRLAGYTF | TRBV6-2/TRBV6-3 | - | 14 | TRBJ1-2 | many
CASSQRGARETQYF | TRBV3-1 | TRBD2 | 14 | TRBJ2-5 | -
CATLMRGLKAYEQYF | TRBV27 | TRBD2 | 15 | TRBJ2-7 | -
CSARDATSGIYEQYF | TRBV20-1 | TRBD2 | 15 | TRBJ2-7 | many
CASSRQGGNQPQHF | TRBV27 | TRBD1 | 14 | TRBJ1-5 | many
CASSYSTLMNTEAFF | TRBV6-5 | - | 15 | TRBJ1-1 | -
CASSLGPTPIYGYTF | TRBV12-3/TRBV12-4 | - | 15 | TRBJ1-2 | -
CASSTKQGGNTEAFF | TRBV11-1 | TRBD1 | 15 | TRBJ1-1 | -
CASSLGWTGDTEAFF | TRBV11-2 | TRBD1 | 15 | TRBJ1-1 | -
CASSPPGQGAAGYTF | TRBV5-1 | TRBD1 | 15 | TRBJ1-2 | few
CASRRDRAPYNEQFF | TRBV27 | - | 15 | TRBJ2-1 | few
CASSPPGRSSTDTQYF | TRBV12-3/TRBV12-4 | - | 16 | TRBJ2-3 | few
CATSTRNEKLFF | TRBV15 | - | 12 | TRBJ1-4 | -
CASSYSSGTYGYTF | TRBV6-5 | - | 14 | TRBJ1-2 | few
CASSLTWGMNTEAFF | TRBV7-2 | - | 15 | TRBJ1-1 | many
CASSQVFNSNQPQHF | TRBV4-1 | - | 15 | TRBJ1-5 | -
CATGQNNEQFF | TRBV7-2 | - | 11 | TRBJ2-1 | many
CSARDLRQINQPQHF | TRBV20-1 | - | 15 | TRBJ1-5 | many
CATSHPGADTGELFF | TRBV24-1 | - | 15 | TRBJ2-2 | -
CASSLGGGAEETQYF | TRBV28 | TRBD2 | 15 | TRBJ2-5 | few
CAISEGDGTGELFF | TRBV10-3 | - | 14 | TRBJ2-2 | few
CSATPGQGFGQPQHF | TRBV20-1 | TRBD1 | 15 | TRBJ1-5 | many
CASSLGGRGGPGELFF | TRBV7-2 | - | 16 | TRBJ2-2 | many
CASSNKESTGELFF | TRBV7-2 | - | 14 | TRBJ2-2 | -
CASSSYTVNSPLHF | TRBV12-3/TRBV12-4 | - | 14 | TRBJ1-6 | -
CASSRGRNQETQYF | TRBV5-1 | - | 14 | TRBJ2-5 | -
CASSEQGGLELGNEQFF | TRBV28 | - | 17 | TRBJ2-1 | -
CAIKREHSTFF | TRBV10-3 | - | 11 | TRBJ1-1 | many
CASSLGYGGGNTIYF | TRBV7-2 | - | 15 | TRBJ1-3 | -
CASWGQDPPYNEQFF | TRBV6-1 | - | 15 | TRBJ2-1 | many
CASSPYRNSYEQYF | TRBV13 | - | 14 | TRBJ2-7 | -
CASSLLYPPQGAISPGELFF | TRBV5-6 | TRBD1 | 20 | TRBJ2-2 | few
CATSRGFSNYGYTF | TRBV15 | - | 14 | TRBJ1-2 | many
CASSQDQTGGAHGYTF | TRBV4-2 | TRBD1 | 16 | TRBJ1-2 | few